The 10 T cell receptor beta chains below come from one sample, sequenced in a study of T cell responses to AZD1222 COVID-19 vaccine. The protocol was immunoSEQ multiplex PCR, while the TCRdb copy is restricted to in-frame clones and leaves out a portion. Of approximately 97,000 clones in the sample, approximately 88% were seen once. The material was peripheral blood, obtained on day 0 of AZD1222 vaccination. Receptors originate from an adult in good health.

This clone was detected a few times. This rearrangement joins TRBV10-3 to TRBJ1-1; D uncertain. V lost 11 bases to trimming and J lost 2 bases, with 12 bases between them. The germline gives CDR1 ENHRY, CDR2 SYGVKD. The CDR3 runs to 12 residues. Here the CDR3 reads CASGNSNTEAFF. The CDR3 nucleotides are TGTGCCTCCGGAAACAGTAACACTGAAGCTTTCTTT.

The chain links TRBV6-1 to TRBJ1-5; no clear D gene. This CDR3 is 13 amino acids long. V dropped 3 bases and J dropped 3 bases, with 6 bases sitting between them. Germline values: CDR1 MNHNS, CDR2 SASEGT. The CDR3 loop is CASSERANQPQHF. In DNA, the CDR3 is TGTGCCAGCAGTGAGAGGGCCAATCAGCCCCAGCATTTT.

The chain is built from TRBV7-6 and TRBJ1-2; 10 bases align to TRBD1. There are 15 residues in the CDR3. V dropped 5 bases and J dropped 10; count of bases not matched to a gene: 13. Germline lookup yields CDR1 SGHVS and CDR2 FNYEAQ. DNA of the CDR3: TGTGCCAGCAGCCCAGGGACAGGGGACGTAGGGGCCTACACCTTC. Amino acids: CASSPGTGDVGAYTF. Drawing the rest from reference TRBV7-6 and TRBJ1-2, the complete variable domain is GAGVSQSPRYKVTKRGQDVALRCDPISGHVSLYWYRQALGQGPEFLTYFNYEAQQDKSGLPNDRFSAERPEGSISTLTIQRTEQRDSAMYRCASSPGTGDVGAYTFGSGTRLTVV.

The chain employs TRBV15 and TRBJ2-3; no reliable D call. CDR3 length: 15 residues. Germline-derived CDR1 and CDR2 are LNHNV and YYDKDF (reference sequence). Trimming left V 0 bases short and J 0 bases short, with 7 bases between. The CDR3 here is CATSRDAGSTDTQYF. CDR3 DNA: TGTGCCACCAGCAGAGATGCCGGTAGCACAGATACGCAGTATTTT.

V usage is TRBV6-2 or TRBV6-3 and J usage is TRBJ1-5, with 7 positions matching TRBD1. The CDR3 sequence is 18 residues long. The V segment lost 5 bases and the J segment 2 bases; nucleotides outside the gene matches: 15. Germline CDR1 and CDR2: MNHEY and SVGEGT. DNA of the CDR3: TGTGCCAGCAGTCAGATCCTTAACAGGGGAATCGGCAATCAGCCCCAGCATTTT. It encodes CASSQILNRGIGNQPQHF.

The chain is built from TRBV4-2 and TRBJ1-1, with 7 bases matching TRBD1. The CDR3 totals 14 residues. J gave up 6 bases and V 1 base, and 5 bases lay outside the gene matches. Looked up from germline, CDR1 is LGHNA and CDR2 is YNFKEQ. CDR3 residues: CASSQADRDSEAFF. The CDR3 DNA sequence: TGTGCCAGCAGCCAAGCCGACAGGGACTCTGAAGCTTTCTTT.

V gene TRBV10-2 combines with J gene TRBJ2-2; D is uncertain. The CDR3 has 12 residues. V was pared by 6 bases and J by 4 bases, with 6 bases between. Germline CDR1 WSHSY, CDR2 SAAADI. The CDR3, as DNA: TGCGCCAGCAGCACTGGCACCGGGGAGCTGTTTTTT. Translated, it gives CASSTGTGELFF.

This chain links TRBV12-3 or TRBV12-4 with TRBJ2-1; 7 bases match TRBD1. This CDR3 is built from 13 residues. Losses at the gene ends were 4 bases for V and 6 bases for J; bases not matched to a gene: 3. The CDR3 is CASSSRQGNEQFF. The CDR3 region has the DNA TGTGCCAGCAGTTCCCGACAGGGCAATGAGCAGTTCTTC.

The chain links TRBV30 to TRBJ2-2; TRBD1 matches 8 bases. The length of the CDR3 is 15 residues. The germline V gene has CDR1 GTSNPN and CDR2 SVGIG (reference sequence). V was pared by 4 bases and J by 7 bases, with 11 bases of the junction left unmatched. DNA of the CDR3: TGTGCCTGGACTCCGGACAGGGCTGTCCGCGGGGAGCTGTTTTTT. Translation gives CAWTPDRAVRGELFF.

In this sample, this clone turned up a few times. In DNA form, the CDR3 reads TGTGCCTGGAGTTCCGGGGGCGCTTGGGCTAACTATGGCTACACCTTC. Protein: CAWSSGGAWANYGYTF. The chain couples TRBV30 to TRBJ1-2, with a weak D call TRBD1 (6 bases). The CDR3 length is 16 residues. CDR1 and CDR2 from the germline V gene are GTSNPN and SVGIG (reference sequence). Between the trimmed V and J ends, which lost 2 bases and 0 bases, there was a span of 16 bases.